The clone carrying this T cell receptor (beta chain) was detected a few times. The antigen is not known. The sample originates from a study of identical twins. CDR1 SGHNT and CDR2 YENEEA come from the germline V gene. The CDR3 sequence is 13 residues long. V gave up 8 bases and J gave up 4 bases; unmatched junction bases: 4. Study-level findings and limits: Conclusions rested on cross-sectional statistics rather than following the same donors.

Unique molecular identifiers were present on the cDNA, which also gained a universal primer site by template switching. MiXCR, run by TCRdb on the 5' RACE reads, gives a single entry per CDR3 protein. The sample carries 250,000 or so distinct CDR3 sequences, approximately 8.3% recorded once. These same records also appear under a second study, on yellow fever vaccine responses in identical twins.

The sequenced sample consisted of CD8+ T cells sorted from blood. The chain links TRBV11-3 to TRBJ2-3; 9 nucleotides line up with TRBD1. This TCR came from a young woman in good health. The CDR3 DNA is TGTGCCAGCCGGGACAGGGCCTCAGATACGCAGTATTTT. Its protein product is CASRDRASDTQYF.